This paragraph covers one T cell receptor (beta chain) sequence. Its target is unknown. The data belong to a study of cytomegalovirus exposure and HLA in healthy donors. The PCR used 60 Vbeta and 13 Jbeta primers. Generated by immunoSEQ multiplex PCR, the TCRdb table keeps only in-frame clones and is missing some. The sample records about 200,000 clones, about 76% being singletons. This CDR3 has 15 amino acids. V lost 4 bases, J lost 7 bases, and 10 bases stayed unmatched. CDR1 SGHRS and CDR2 YFSETQ come from the germline V gene. Study-level points and caveats: Association with HLA alleles at 0.05 false discovery rate was found for 15,000 to 20,000 TCR beta sequences in a later analysis. Presence/absence analysis assumed near-uniform sequencing depth across donors. Earlier results showed most TCR beta V segments being productive about 87% or about 30% of the time.

The chain is built from TRBV5-1 and TRBJ2-2; TRBD1 matches 7 bases. Sequenced: PBMCs. The source is a male donor in good health and CMV-seropositive. The CDR3 is CASSPTGILDGELFF. The CDR3 DNA sequence: TGCGCCAGCAGCCCGACAGGGATTTTGGACGGGGAGCTGTTTTTT.